This T cell receptor beta chain was captured by sequencing in a study of blood T cell repertoires in COVID-19. In the study overall: Italy, Spain and the United States were the sources of the convalescent and acute COVID-19 samples. In each case, the material was cDNA or gDNA derived from T cells, B-cell-depleted T cells, or PBMCs.

The V end was cut by 0 bases, the J end by 2 bases, with 13 bases between. Germline V gives CDR1 LNHNV, CDR2 YYDKDF (reference sequence). CDR3 length: 16 amino acids. Profiling relied on immunoSEQ multiplex PCR, and the TCRdb table lists in-frame clones only, not all of them. The table has around 250,000 clones, approximately 89% seen once; the top ten hold about 8.7%. Sample: peripheral blood. The TCR was taken from a middle-aged man with active or convalescent COVID-19. This chain joins TRBV15 and TRBJ1-2; maybe TRBD1 (6 bases). In DNA form, the CDR3 reads TGTGCCACCAGCAGAGATTACCGGGACACCAACTATGGCTACACCTTC. Translated, it gives CATSRDYRDTNYGYTF.